The 27 T cell receptor beta chains given below trace back to one sample, sequenced in a study of cytomegalovirus exposure and HLA in healthy donors. PCR involved 60 Vbeta and 13 Jbeta primers. Sequenced by immunoSEQ multiplex PCR; TCRdb stores in-frame clones only, minus some. The sample yields fewer than 95,000 clones, over 60% seen once. The sequenced material came from PBMCs. The source is a woman aged 40-49 years in good health and CMV-seropositive.

This clone was observed once. V is TRBV7-2 and J is TRBJ1-1; 8 bases are a match to TRBD1. The germline CDR1 and CDR2 sequences are SGHTA and FQGNSA. The V segment lost 2 bases and the J segment 5 bases; nucleotides outside the gene matches: 4. This CDR3 contains 14 residues. The CDR3 protein is CASSLQGAATEAFF. The CDR3 bases are TGTGCCAGCAGCTTACAGGGGGCGGCGACTGAAGCTTTCTTT.

The genes are TRBV4-3 and TRBJ1-1; 8 bases fit TRBD1. Germline V gives CDR1 LGHNA, CDR2 YSLEER. After removal of 3 bases from V and 6 bases from J, the junction contained 12 bases not matched to a gene. There are 16 residues in the CDR3. CDR3 DNA: TGCGCCAGCAGCCATGCCAATCGACAGGGGTCAGCTGAAGCTTTCTTT. Its translation is CASSHANRQGSAEAFF.

This chain joins TRBV28 and TRBJ2-5, with TRBD2 identical over 15 bases. The V gene end was trimmed by 7 bases and the J gene end by 7 bases; junction bases not matched to a gene: 4. The CDR3 runs to 14 residues. Germline V gene data show CDR1 as MDHEN and CDR2 as SYDVKM. As DNA, the CDR3 is TGTGCCAGCATCGAGGGACTAGCGGGGGGGACCCAGTACTTC. This codes for CASIEGLAGGTQYF.

This clone was counted a few times. The V call is TRBV5-3, the J call TRBJ1-3; possibly TRBD1 for D (6 bases). TRBV5-3 is marked as an open reading frame, function uncertain. The CDR3 has 18 amino acids. V was trimmed by 0 bases and J by 0 bases, leaving 16 bases between them. CDR3 residues: CARSLVKDSPSSGNTIYF. Here the CDR3 DNA reads TGTGCCAGAAGCTTGGTAAAGGACAGCCCCAGCTCTGGAAACACCATATATTTT.

The chain employs TRBV4-3 and TRBJ2-1; TRBD2 matches at 11 bases. Germline CDR1 and CDR2: LGHNA and YSLEER. V lost 2 bases, J lost 4 bases, and 13 bases stayed unmatched. This CDR3 has 19 residues. The CDR3 loop is CASSQRLAGPREGYNEQFF. The CDR3 bases are TGCGCCAGCAGCCAACGACTAGCGGGACCCAGAGAGGGGTACAATGAGCAGTTCTTC.

This clone has a handful of counts. The J gene is TRBJ2-5, the V gene TRBV18, with TRBD2 matching 7 bases. The V gene end was trimmed by 0 bases and the J gene end by 5 bases; junction bases not matched to a gene: 12. The germline gives CDR1 KGHSH, CDR2 LQKENI. The CDR3 is 17 amino acids. CDR3 in amino acids: CASSPPFAAGNGETQYF. Written as DNA, the CDR3 is TGTGCCAGCTCACCACCGTTTGCAGCGGGAAATGGCGAGACCCAGTACTTC. Full variable domain (remainder filled in from reference TRBV18 and TRBJ2-5): NAGVMQNPRHLVRRRGQEARLRCSPMKGHSHVYWYRQLPEEGLKFMVYLQKENIIDESGMPKERFSAEFPKEGPSILRIQQVVRGDSAAYFCASSPPFAAGNGETQYFGPGTRLLVL.

About this clone itself: At one end the junction does not follow the germline gene, possibly because of a read error. The V call is TRBV9, the J call TRBJ1-1; 8 bases are a match to TRBD1. CDR3 length equals 14 residues. The germline V gene has CDR1 SGDLS and CDR2 YYNGEE. The CDR3 nucleotides are TGTGCCAGCAGCGTGGCAGGGGGCCTCACTAAAGCTTTCTTT. Residues: CASSVAGGLTKAFF.

The chain combines TRBV9 with TRBJ2-2; TRBD2 might be the D (5 bases). CDR3 length equals 14 residues. Trimming removed 6 bases from V and 4 bases from J, with 13 bases in between. Germline assignment: CDR1 SGDLS and CDR2 YYNGEE. CDR3 coding DNA: TGTGCCAGCACCCGTAGTAGCGCCACCGGGGAGCTGTTTTTT. It is translated as CASTRSSATGELFF.

The rearrangement links TRBV30 to TRBJ1-1, with D uncertain. Trimming shortened V by 0 bases and J by 6 bases, and 8 bases separated the two germline ends. In germline, CDR1 is GTSNPN, CDR2 SVGIG (reference sequence). The CDR3 has 12 amino acids. As DNA, the CDR3 is TGTGCCTGGAGTGTACGAGGTCCTGAAGCTTTCTTT. As protein: CAWSVRGPEAFF.

The CDR3 DNA reads as TGTGCCAGCAGCCCCCGCGCATCCGAGCAGTACTTC. Translating it yields CASSPRASEQYF. V gene TRBV9 combines with J gene TRBJ2-7; no clear D gene. This CDR3 is built from 12 residues. Deletions cut 4 bases from V and 6 bases from J, with 11 bases between. Per the germline V gene, CDR1 is SGDLS and CDR2 is YYNGEE. Together with reference TRBV9 and TRBJ2-7, the CDR3 gives the full variable domain: DSGVTQTPKHLITATGQRVTLRCSPRSGDLSVYWYQQSLDQGLQFLIQYYNGEERAKGNILERFSAQQFPDLHSELNLSSLELGDSALYFCASSPRASEQYFGPGTRLTVT.

On this clone: Other DNA variants within this sample encode the same CDR3. The chain joins TRBV5-1 to TRBJ2-7; D might be TRBD1 (7 bases). This CDR3 has 13 residues. V was shortened by 0 bases and J by 6 bases, with 10 bases between the two germline ends. Germline V gene lookup returns CDR1 SGHRS and CDR2 YFSETQ. The DNA of the CDR3 is TGCGCCAGCAGCTTGGGACAGGGAGGCGAGCAGTACTTC. This sequence encodes CASSLGQGGEQYF.

The V and J genes are TRBV6-5 and TRBJ2-3, with TRBD2 as a possible D gene (6 bases). The CDR3 contains 14 residues. CDR1 and CDR2 from the germline V gene are MNHEY and SVGAGI. The ends were cut back, 8 bases at V and 0 bases at J, with 12 bases in the middle. The CDR3 sequence is CASGSGSSTDTQYF. The CDR3 nucleotides are TGTGCCAGCGGTAGCGGCAGTAGCACAGATACGCAGTATTTT.

The chain links TRBV6-5 to TRBJ1-5; D uncertain. Germline CDR1 reads MNHEY; CDR2 reads SVGAGI. The CDR3 spans 12 residues. Trimming removed 7 bases at V and 6 bases at J, with 10 bases between. The CDR3 coding sequence is TGTGCCAGCAAGACACCAGGTCAGCCCCAGCATTTT. Protein: CASKTPGQPQHF.

This clone was picked up a small number of times. The gene calls are TRBV5-6 and TRBJ2-1; no definite D call. This CDR3 has 16 residues. The V end was cut by 2 bases, the J end by 3 bases, with 15 bases between. The germline V gene has CDR1 SGHDT and CDR2 YYEEEE. CDR3 amino acids: CASSLDSGEVYNEQFF. The CDR3, as DNA: TGTGCCAGCAGCTTAGACTCCGGAGAAGTCTACAATGAGCAGTTCTTC.

The chain uses TRBV19 and TRBJ2-1; TRBD2 matches at 9 bases. Germline values: CDR1 LNHDA, CDR2 SQIVND (reference sequence). This CDR3 spans 16 amino acids. The V gene end was trimmed by 4 bases and the J gene end by 2 bases; junction bases not matched to a gene: 6. The CDR3 sequence is CASSNTGTSTYNEQFF. For the CDR3, the DNA is TGTGCCAGTAGTAATACCGGGACTAGCACCTACAATGAGCAGTTCTTC.

The chain uses TRBV10-1 and TRBJ2-3; 9 bases are a match to TRBD2. J lost 1 base, V lost 5 bases, and 4 bases had no gene match. The germline V gene has CDR1 WNHNN and CDR2 SYGVQD (reference sequence). CDR3 length: 15 amino acids. The CDR3 loop reads CASSRVAGGTDTQYF. Here the CDR3 DNA reads TGCGCCAGCAGTCGAGTAGCGGGAGGCACAGATACGCAGTATTTT.

This clone has more than one count but fewer than ten. The chain joins TRBV30 to TRBJ2-7, with 8 bases lining up with TRBD1. V shed 4 bases and J 3 bases; nucleotides not matched to a gene: 11. The germline CDR1 and CDR2 sequences are GTSNPN and SVGIG (reference sequence). CDR3 length: 15 residues. This chain's CDR3 is CAWTKGAGGGYEQYF. CDR3 coding DNA: TGTGCCTGGACCAAGGGGGCAGGGGGCGGCTACGAGCAGTACTTC.

The chain couples TRBV19 to TRBJ2-2, with TRBD2 matching over 8 bases. Germline V lookup: CDR1 LNHDA, CDR2 SQIVND (reference sequence). The CDR3 covers 16 residues. With 5 bases clipped from V and 3 bases from J, the junction kept 8 bases outside the gene matches. DNA for the CDR3: TGTGCCAGTAGTGGGGGACTAGTCGTGTACACCGGGGAGCTGTTTTTT. Its translation is CASSGGLVVYTGELFF. Complete variable domain (other parts from reference TRBV19 and TRBJ2-2): DGGITQSPKYLFRKEGQNVTLSCEQNLNHDAMYWYRQDPGQGLRLIYYSQIVNDFQKGDIAEGYSVSREKKESFPLTVTSAQKNPTAFYLCASSGGLVVYTGELFFGEGSRLTVL.

The rearrangement uses TRBV7-2 and TRBJ2-7; 8 bases align to TRBD1. J lost 4 bases, V lost 6 bases, and 11 bases had no gene match. CDR1 SGHTA and CDR2 FQGNSA come from the germline V gene. The CDR3 is made up of 15 amino acids. The DNA of the CDR3 is TGTGCCAGCAGTCATCCCGGGACAGGAGATTACGAGCAGTACTTC. Its translation: CASSHPGTGDYEQYF.

This clone has just a few counts. The V and J genes are TRBV5-1 and TRBJ2-7; possibly TRBD1 for D (8 bases). The length of the CDR3 is 12 residues. The V end was cut by 5 bases, the J end by 6 bases, with 12 bases between. CDR1 is SGHRS and CDR2 is YFSETQ in the germline V gene. The CDR3 region has the DNA TGCGCCAGCAGGACAGGGGAGGGCGAGCAGTACTTC. Translation: CASRTGEGEQYF. Drawing the rest from reference TRBV5-1 and TRBJ2-7, the complete variable domain is KAGVTQTPRYLIKTRGQQVTLSCSPISGHRSVSWYQQTPGQGLQFLFEYFSETQRNKGNFPGRFSGRQFSNSRSEMNVSTLELGDSALYLCASRTGEGEQYFGPGTRLTVT.

V usage is TRBV27 and J usage is TRBJ2-3; 14 nucleotides match TRBD2. V shed 4 bases and J 2 bases; nucleotides not matched to a gene: 2. CDR1 and CDR2 (germline): MNHEY, SMNVEV (reference sequence). The CDR3 has 16 amino acids. This chain's CDR3 is CASSWTSGGITDTQYF. Here the CDR3 DNA reads TGTGCCAGCAGTTGGACTAGCGGGGGGATCACAGATACGCAGTATTTT.

CDR3 sequence (DNA): TGTGCCAGTAGTACGACAGGGGCGGAACAGCCCCAGCATTTT. It encodes CASSTTGAEQPQHF. The chain uses TRBV19 and TRBJ1-5; 8 nucleotides agree with TRBD1. V lost 4 bases, J lost 7 bases, and 6 bases stayed unmatched. CDR1 is LNHDA, CDR2 SQIVND, per germline (reference sequence). The CDR3 loop spans 14 amino acids.

The rearrangement uses TRBV29-1 and TRBJ2-3; no clear D gene. V was cut by 4 bases and J by 5 bases, with 13 bases left in between. CDR3 length: 13 amino acids. Germline lookup yields CDR1 SQVTM and CDR2 ANQGSEA. This CDR3 is CSVAPLAVDTQYF. DNA for the CDR3: TGCAGCGTTGCCCCACTCGCTGTAGATACGCAGTATTTT.

The chain combines TRBV5-1 with TRBJ2-7; 9 bases are shared with TRBD2. The V and J ends lost 0 bases and 2 bases, in that order; junction bases with no gene match: 6. CDR3 length: 16 amino acids. Germline lookup yields CDR1 SGHRS and CDR2 YFSETQ. The CDR3 DNA is TGCGCCAGCAGCTTGGTTCCTAGCGGGGCTACCTACGAGCAGTACTTC. It codes for CASSLVPSGATYEQYF.

This clone was detected a few times. The CDR3 region has the DNA TGTGCCAGCAGCCACCTTCCTCCGGGACAGGGTCGGAATGAGCAGTTCTTC. Residues: CASSHLPPGQGRNEQFF. The chain has TRBV14 and TRBJ2-1, with 9 bases that match TRBD1. Germline V CDR1 and CDR2: SGHDN, FVKESK. The ends lost 3 bases at V and 7 bases at J; junction bases unmatched: 13. CDR3 size: 17 residues. The full variable domain, completed using reference TRBV14 and TRBJ2-1, is EAGVTQFPSHSVIEKGQTVTLRCDPISGHDNLYWYRRVMGKEIKFLLHFVKESKQDESGMPNNRFLAERTGGTYSTLKVQPAELEDSGVYFCASSHLPPGQGRNEQFFGPGTRLTVL.

The chain couples TRBV11-2 to TRBJ2-7; D is perhaps TRBD2 (6 bases). Germline lookup yields CDR1 SGHAT and CDR2 FQNNGV. The V gene lost 5 bases and the J gene lost 2 bases, with 16 bases spanning the gap. This CDR3 is 15 amino acids long. This CDR3 reads CASSPSMGLTYEQYF. CDR3 nucleotide sequence: TGTGCCAGCAGCCCATCTATGGGACTTACCTACGAGCAGTACTTC.

In nucleotides, the CDR3 is TGTGCCAGCAGTGAAATAGCCTCCAATGAGCAGTTCTTC. Protein product: CASSEIASNEQFF. The chain carries TRBV6-4 and TRBJ2-1, with D uncertain. The germline gives CDR1 MRHNA, CDR2 SNTAGT. There are 13 residues in the CDR3. V was trimmed by 3 bases and J by 6 bases, leaving 9 bases between them.